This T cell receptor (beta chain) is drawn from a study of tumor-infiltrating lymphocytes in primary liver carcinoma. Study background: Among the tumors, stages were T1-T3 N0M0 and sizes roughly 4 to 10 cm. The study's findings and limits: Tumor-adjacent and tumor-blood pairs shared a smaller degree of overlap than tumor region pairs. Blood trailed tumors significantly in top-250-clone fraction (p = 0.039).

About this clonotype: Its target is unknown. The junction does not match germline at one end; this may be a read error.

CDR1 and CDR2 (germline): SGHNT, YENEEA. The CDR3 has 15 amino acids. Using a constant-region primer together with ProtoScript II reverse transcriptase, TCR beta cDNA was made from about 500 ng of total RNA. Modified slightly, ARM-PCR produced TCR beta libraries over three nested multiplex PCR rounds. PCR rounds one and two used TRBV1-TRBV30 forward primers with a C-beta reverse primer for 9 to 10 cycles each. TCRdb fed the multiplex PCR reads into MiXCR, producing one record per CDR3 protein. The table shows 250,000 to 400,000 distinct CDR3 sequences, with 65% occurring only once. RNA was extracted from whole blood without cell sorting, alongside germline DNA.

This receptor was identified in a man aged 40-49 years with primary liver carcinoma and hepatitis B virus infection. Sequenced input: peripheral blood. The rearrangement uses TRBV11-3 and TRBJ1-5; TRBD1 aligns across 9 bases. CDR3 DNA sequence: TGTGTCAGCAGCCGGGGACAGGGCGCAAATCAGTCCCAGCATTTT. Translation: CVSSRGQGANQSQHF.